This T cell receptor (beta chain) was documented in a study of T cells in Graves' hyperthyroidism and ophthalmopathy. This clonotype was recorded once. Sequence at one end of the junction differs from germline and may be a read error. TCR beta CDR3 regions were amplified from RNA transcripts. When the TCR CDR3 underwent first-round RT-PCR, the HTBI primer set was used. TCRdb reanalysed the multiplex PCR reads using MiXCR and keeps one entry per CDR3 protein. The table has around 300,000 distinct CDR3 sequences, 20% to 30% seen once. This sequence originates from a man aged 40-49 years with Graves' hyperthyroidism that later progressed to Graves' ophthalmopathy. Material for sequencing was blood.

The DNA of the CDR3 is TGTGCCAGCAGTCCAACCGGACAGGGGTCTAACTATGGCCACACCTTC. It specifies CASSPTGQGSNYGHTF. The genes are TRBV28 and TRBJ1-2, with 9 bases matching TRBD1. This CDR3 spans 16 amino acids. The germline V gene has CDR1 MDHEN and CDR2 SYDVKM.